This is a list of T cell receptor beta chains from one sample in a study of human T cells and chemical hapten exposure. MiXCR was run by TCRdb on the RACE reads, yielding one entry per CDR3 protein. The table lists roughly 100,000 distinct CDR3 sequences, around 35% of them singletons. The sequences come from whole blood, collected in connection with sensitization to the hapten diphenylcyclopropenone (DPC). These receptors originate from a man aged 35-49 years with alopecia areata. Some clones in this sample may be carry-over from other donors' samples. CDR3s include the opening cysteine and the closing phenylalanine or tryptophan. Each record gives: V gene, J gene, CDR3 protein.

TRBV9	TRBJ2-1	CASSPTSEQFF
TRBV7-8	TRBJ2-3	CASSAGLATSTDTQYF
TRBV18	TRBJ2-1	CASSPGTGGVQFF
TRBV25-1	TRBJ2-6	CASSVPGDSGANVLTF
TRBV12-3/TRBV12-4	TRBJ2-3	CASSPRDFTDTQYF
TRBV29-1	TRBJ2-5	CSVGSQETQYF
TRBV4-3	TRBJ2-7	CASSLGTGYNEQYF
TRBV6-2/TRBV6-3	TRBJ1-1	CASGQPAFF
TRBV7-9	TRBJ2-2	CASRLEVTGELFF
TRBV11-3	TRBJ2-1	CASSLDPSNNEQFF
TRBV18	TRBJ2-3	CASSPRVEDTQYF
TRBV6-5	TRBJ1-4	CASSRGVEEKLFF
TRBV4-1	TRBJ1-1	CASSHISPGANTEAFF
TRBV12-3/TRBV12-4	TRBJ1-1	CASSQGQSGREAFF
TRBV20-1	TRBJ2-1	CSASRGTSADEQFF
TRBV29-1	TRBJ2-1	CSVESYSYNEQFF
TRBV6-5	TRBJ2-3	CASMKWGQVTDTQYF
TRBV30	TRBJ1-5	CAWSALTGNQPQHF
TRBV7-9	TRBJ2-2	CASSLDPGTGELFF
TRBV20-1	TRBJ2-5	CSARDSTSGEFQTQYF
TRBV9	TRBJ2-7	CASSVGLTSGTYEQYF
TRBV24-1	TRBJ2-5	CATSEAGAGPEETQYF
TRBV4-2	TRBJ1-3	CASSQEIYSYSGNTIYF
TRBV24-1	TRBJ2-1	CATSGGSSHNEQFF
TRBV20-1	TRBJ1-5	CSASTGQSNQPQHF
TRBV6-2/TRBV6-3	TRBJ2-7	CASSDRPPAPYEQYF
TRBV5-1	TRBJ2-5	CASTQYGQTQYF
TRBV5-1	TRBJ1-2	CASRSGTDKYGYTF
TRBV30	TRBJ2-2	CAWSVAVNTGELFF
TRBV10-3	TRBJ2-3	CAISELATDTQYF
TRBV28	TRBJ2-3	CASSWLPGLAGTDTQYF
TRBV12-3/TRBV12-4	TRBJ2-7	CASTLGQGYEQYF
TRBV5-1	TRBJ1-4	CASSPGQANEKLFF
TRBV28	TRBJ2-1	CASSLSREQFF
TRBV6-2/TRBV6-3	TRBJ2-6	CASRPYSDSGANVLTF
TRBV6-6	TRBJ1-2	CASSSTGGGYTF
TRBV20-1	TRBJ2-3	CSARGDRGTDTQYF
TRBV6-2/TRBV6-3	TRBJ1-1	CASSYLPGTTEAFF
TRBV20-1	TRBJ2-7	CSAPSGRSTYEQYF
TRBV20-1	TRBJ1-1	CSAPQGWETEAFF
TRBV27	TRBJ1-1	CASSLGGMNTEAFF
TRBV29-1	TRBJ2-7	CSVATPGQGYEQYF
TRBV7-8	TRBJ2-3	CASRGERLDTDTQYF
TRBV12-3/TRBV12-4	TRBJ2-2	CASRPGQGVTGELFF
TRBV7-2	TRBJ2-1	CASSLSVTGRGPGEQFF
TRBV7-3	TRBJ2-3	CASSLLGGADTQYF
TRBV6-1	TRBJ1-6	CASTEQGYNSPLHF
TRBV28	TRBJ2-3	CASSFSSGGGTDTQYF
TRBV5-1	TRBJ2-3	CASSLIGGADTQYF
TRBV24-1	TRBJ1-3	CATSDLPGLDSGNTIYF
TRBV5-4	TRBJ2-3	CASSPMLASGTQYF